A single sample is the source of the 19 T cell receptor beta chains below, sequenced in a study of blood T cell repertoires in COVID-19. Measured with immunoSEQ multiplex PCR; TCRdb has only the in-frame clones, and not every one. The table records 220,000 or so clones, almost 90% of them present only once. The source material was PBMCs or T cells enriched from blood (not recorded which). The source is a woman aged 45-65 years with acute COVID-19.

This clone was seen once. This chain uses TRBV19 with TRBJ2-2; TRBD2 aligns across 8 bases. Trimming took 8 bases from V and 3 from J; bases not matched to a gene: 11. CDR3 length: 16 residues. Germline assignment: CDR1 LNHDA and CDR2 SQIVND (reference sequence). CDR3 protein: CASSGDSSGDTGELFF. The CDR3 coding sequence is TGTGCCAGTTCCGGGGATAGTAGCGGGGACACCGGGGAGCTGTTTTTT.

The V call is TRBV7-2, the J call TRBJ1-1; possible D gene TRBD1, 5 bases. CDR3 length: 15 amino acids. Germline V gene sequence: CDR1 SGHTA, CDR2 FQGNSA. The ends were cut back, 0 bases at V and 0 bases at J, with 8 bases in the middle. The DNA for the CDR3 is TGTGCCAGCAGCTTAGCGGGGCCGGTGAACACTGAAGCTTTCTTT. Translation gives CASSLAGPVNTEAFF.

The chain carries TRBV28 and TRBJ1-5; D uncertain. This CDR3 region has 14 residues. Germline V gene data show CDR1 as MDHEN and CDR2 as SYDVKM. Trimming removed 5 bases from V and 3 bases from J, with 11 bases in between. This chain's CDR3 is CASSLTPPNQPQHF. DNA for the CDR3: TGTGCCAGCAGTCTTACACCACCCAATCAGCCCCAGCATTTT.

The chain carries TRBV2 and TRBJ1-5; D unclear. The V end lost 5 bases, the J end lost 4 bases, and 9 bases lay between the germline ends. The V gene's germline CDR1 is SNHLY and CDR2 FYNNEI. The length of the CDR3 is 13 residues. In DNA, the CDR3 is TGTGCCAGCAGTCTGGACTATAATCAGCCCCAGCATTTT. This encodes CASSLDYNQPQHF.

V gene TRBV19 combines with J gene TRBJ2-7; 8 bases match TRBD2. This CDR3 is built from 14 residues. Germline V lookup: CDR1 LNHDA, CDR2 SQIVND (reference sequence). V was clipped by 3 bases and J by 6 bases; unmatched bases: 7. CDR3 region: CASSIGRGYTEQYF. The CDR3 region has the DNA TGTGCCAGTAGTATCGGGAGGGGTTATACCGAGCAGTACTTC.

This clone came up once. The J gene is TRBJ2-2, the V gene TRBV7-6; 7 nucleotides match TRBD2. Trimming removed 1 base from V and 2 bases from J; junction bases left unmatched: 7. The CDR3 runs to 17 residues. The germline V gene encodes CDR1 SGHVS and CDR2 FNYEAQ. The CDR3: CASSLGVGTTNTGELFF. Here the CDR3 DNA reads TGTGCCAGCAGCTTAGGAGTTGGGACTACTAACACCGGGGAGCTGTTTTTT.

This clone was detected only once. The V gene is TRBV21-1, the J gene TRBJ2-1; whether TRBD2, the table's D call, matches the DNA was not checked. TRBV21-1 is recorded as a pseudogene. The CDR3 spans 15 residues. The CDR3 DNA reads as TGTGCCAGCAGCAAAGGGAGGGGGAGGGTGGATGAGCAGTTCTTC. Protein sequence: CASSKGRGRVDEQFF.

The gene calls are TRBV28 and TRBJ1-2; no clear D gene. There are 18 residues in the CDR3. V was clipped by 0 bases and J by 7 bases, with 24 bases between them. Germline values: CDR1 MDHEN, CDR2 SYDVKM. In nucleotides, the CDR3 is TGTGCCAGCAGTTTATGGGAGGGTTCCCGGAACGCACAACTTGGCTACACCTTC. Its protein product is CASSLWEGSRNAQLGYTF.

V gene TRBV13 combines with J gene TRBJ2-7; tentatively, D is TRBD1 (6 bases). V shed 2 bases and J shed 2 bases, with 22 bases lying between them. The germline V gene has CDR1 PRHDT and CDR2 FYEKMQ (reference sequence). The CDR3 has 18 amino acids. The CDR3 DNA reads TGTGCCAGCAGCTTATCTTGGGGGCGACCTCCCCCTACCTACGAGCAGTACTTC. This codes for CASSLSWGRPPPTYEQYF.

This chain connects TRBV9 to TRBJ1-2; TRBD1 matches at 8 bases. The germline CDR1 and CDR2 sequences are SGDLS and YYNGEE. The ends lost 0 bases at V and 0 bases at J; junction bases unmatched: 1. The CDR3 consists of 15 residues. In DNA, the CDR3 is TGTGCCAGCAGCGTAGGCAGGGGGCCTAACTATGGCTACACCTTC. This translates into CASSVGRGPNYGYTF. Variable domain in full (rest from reference TRBV9 and TRBJ1-2): DSGVTQTPKHLITATGQRVTLRCSPRSGDLSVYWYQQSLDQGLQFLIQYYNGEERAKGNILERFSAQQFPDLHSELNLSSLELGDSALYFCASSVGRGPNYGYTFGSGTRLTVV.

The rearrangement uses TRBV14 and TRBJ2-7, with D maybe TRBD1 (6 bases). CDR1 and CDR2 (germline): SGHDN, FVKESK. The CDR3 spans 14 residues. Trimming pared 8 bases from V and 5 bases from J, leaving 19 bases between. In DNA form, the CDR3 reads TGTGCCAGCTCCAAAAGGGGGATTTGGCACGAGCAGTACTTC. It specifies CASSKRGIWHEQYF.

The V call is TRBV29-1, the J call TRBJ2-1; D gene uncertain. Germline CDR1 is SQVTM and CDR2 is ANQGSEA. This CDR3 contains 10 residues. V lost 4 bases and J 9 bases, leaving 7 bases between the germline ends. CDR3 amino acids: CSVVRVEQFF. For the CDR3, the DNA is TGCAGCGTTGTTCGGGTTGAGCAGTTCTTC.

This chain's CDR3 is CASSRTGGGELFF. The CDR3 nucleotides read TGTGCCAGCTCGCGGACAGGCGGCGGGGAGCTGTTTTTT. The rearrangement links TRBV18 to TRBJ2-2, with 7 bases identical to TRBD1. V gave up 6 bases and J gave up 7 bases; unmatched junction bases: 5. Per the germline V gene, CDR1 is KGHSH and CDR2 is LQKENI. This CDR3 has 13 amino acids.

V and J are TRBV6-5 and TRBJ1-1; 9 nucleotides line up with TRBD1. Per germline, CDR1 MNHEY and CDR2 SVGAGI. J gave up 6 bases and V 5 bases, and 4 bases lay outside the gene matches. This CDR3 is built from 13 residues. The CDR3 reads CASSRQGEAEAFF. In DNA form, the CDR3 reads TGTGCCAGCAGTAGACAGGGGGAGGCTGAAGCTTTCTTT.

The chain couples TRBV6-2 or TRBV6-3 to TRBJ2-2, with TRBD1 matching 8 bases. Germline V lookup: CDR1 MNHEY, CDR2 SVGEGT. This CDR3 region has 13 residues. The J segment lost 10 bases and the V segment lost 6 bases, leaving 7 bases of the junction unmatched. CDR3 protein: CASSVQGGVELFF. The DNA of the CDR3 is TGTGCCAGCAGCGTACAGGGGGGAGTGGAGCTGTTTTTT.

The J gene is TRBJ2-1, the V gene TRBV15, with TRBD1 identical over 7 bases. This CDR3 is 15 amino acids long. J was trimmed by 3 bases and V by 3 bases; bases with no gene match: 5. Germline CDR1 LNHNV, CDR2 YYDKDF (reference sequence). CDR3 sequence reads: CATSRRTGLYNEQFF. In DNA form, the CDR3 reads TGTGCCACCAGCAGGAGGACAGGTCTCTACAATGAGCAGTTCTTC. The variable domain in full, with the rest retrieved from reference TRBV15 and TRBJ2-1, is DAMVIQNPRYQVTQFGKPVTLSCSQTLNHNVMYWYQQKSSQAPKLLFHYYDKDFNNEADTPDNFQSRRPNTSFCFLDIRSPGLGDTAMYLCATSRRTGLYNEQFFGPGTRLTVL.

The chain couples TRBV6-1 to TRBJ1-5; D is perhaps TRBD1 (5 bases). Trimming left V 2 bases short and J 0 bases short, with 14 bases between. The CDR3 sequence is 17 residues long. Germline CDR1 and CDR2: MNHNS and SASEGT. CDR3 residues: CASSEPPTVYSNQPQHF. The CDR3 DNA sequence: TGTGCCAGCAGTGAACCTCCGACAGTCTATAGCAATCAGCCCCAGCATTTT.

The rearrangement uses TRBV24-1 and TRBJ2-3, with D possibly being TRBD2 (5 bases). CDR3 length: 16 residues. The V and J ends lost 3 bases and 4 bases respectively, with 16 bases between them. Germline V gene lookup returns CDR1 KGHDR and CDR2 SFDVKD. Written as DNA, the CDR3 is TGTGCCACCAGTGATATGGCGGCAGAGGGCGCAGATACGCAGTATTTT. This translates into CATSDMAAEGADTQYF.

This rearrangement joins TRBV19 to TRBJ2-1, with 12 bases lining up with TRBD2. From germline, CDR1 is LNHDA and CDR2 SQIVND (reference sequence). Trimming cost V 5 bases and J 1 base; bases outside gene matches: 9. The CDR3 is made up of 18 amino acids. CDR3 loop: CASSSRTSGVLSYNEQFF. DNA of the CDR3: TGTGCCAGTAGTTCGCGGACTAGCGGGGTTCTTTCCTACAATGAGCAGTTCTTC.